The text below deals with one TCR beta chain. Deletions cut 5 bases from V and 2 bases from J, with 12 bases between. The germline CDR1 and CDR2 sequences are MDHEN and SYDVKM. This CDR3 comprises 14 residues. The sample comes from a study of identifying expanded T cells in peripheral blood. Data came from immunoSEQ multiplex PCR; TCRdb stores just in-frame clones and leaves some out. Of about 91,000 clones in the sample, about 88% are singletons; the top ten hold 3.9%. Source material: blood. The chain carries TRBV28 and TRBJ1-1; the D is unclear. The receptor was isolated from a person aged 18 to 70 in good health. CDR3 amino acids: CASSPAQPNTEAFF. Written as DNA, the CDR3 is TGTGCCAGCAGTCCCGCGCAGCCAAACACTGAAGCTTTCTTT.